This record concerns one TCR beta chain sequence. Sequencing was performed with immunoSEQ multiplex PCR; in TCRdb, only in-frame clones are kept and a portion is missing. The sample gives tens of thousands of clones, 80% to 95% of which show up once; roughly 0.73% is in the top ten. The CDR3 contains 13 residues. V was cut by 4 bases and J by 6 bases, with 12 bases left in between. Germline values: CDR1 LGHDT, CDR2 YNNKEL (reference sequence). This specimen belongs to a study of blood T cell repertoires in COVID-19. Study at large: Whether acute or convalescent, the COVID-19 samples came from the United States, Italy and Spain.

The TCR comes from a woman at least 80 years old with acute or convalescent COVID-19. Sequenced sample: peripheral blood. The chain joins TRBV3-1 (or the pseudogene TRBV3-2) to TRBJ1-1; D is undetermined. CDR3 sequence reads: CASSPGARAEAFF. CDR3 bases: TGTGCCAGCAGCCCCGGTGCCCGCGCTGAAGCTTTCTTT.